This T cell receptor (beta chain) was recovered during a study of shared clonotypes between healthy human individuals. Using immunoSEQ multiplex PCR, the repertoire was profiled, and TCRdb retains in-frame clones only, with some absent. Found here are roughly 2 million clones, nearly 97% of them singletons; the top ten hold approximately 0.13%. The CDR3 consists of 13 residues. V was shortened by 4 bases and J by 0 bases, with 7 bases between the two germline ends. Germline CDR1 is SGHRS and CDR2 is YFSETQ. The chain combines TRBV5-1 with TRBJ1-2; maybe TRBD1 (6 bases). Sample: naive CD4+ T cells sorted from blood. Subset defined: CD45RA+ positively selected. This receptor was identified in a man between 18 and 29 years old in good health. The CDR3 DNA is TGCGCCAGCAGCCGGGACACTAACTATGGCTACACCTTC. This gives the protein CASSRDTNYGYTF.